This TCR beta chain was captured in a study of blood T cell repertoires in COVID-19. About the study: Sources were T cells, B-cell-depleted T cells, or PBMCs; the material itself was cDNA or gDNA.

In the authors' methods: Researchers report that nucleated cell counts were estimated from reference gene primer amplification. Some clones are missing from TCRdb's copy, which holds only in-frame ones; the method was immunoSEQ multiplex PCR. D and trimming come from the DNA, and the V and J calls and clone size come from that table. The table includes roughly 41,000 clones, over 75% detected once. The CDR3 totals 13 residues. Germline V lookup: CDR1 SNHLY, CDR2 FYNNEI. Losses at the gene ends were 7 bases for V and 3 bases for J; bases not matched to a gene: 4. This chain connects TRBV2 to TRBJ2-5; TRBD2 matches 8 bases. This TCR came from a man between 60 and 75 years old with active COVID-19. The sequencing input was peripheral blood. The CDR3 sequence is CASNPGLEETQYF. DNA for the CDR3: TGTGCCAGCAATCCGGGACTAGAAGAGACCCAGTACTTC.